The 21 T cell receptor beta chains presented below share a single source sample, sequenced in a study of T cell changes during pregnancy in multiple sclerosis. Clones were sequenced by immunoSEQ multiplex PCR, and TCRdb holds only the in-frame ones, with some missing. Of about 100,000 clones in the sample, over 80% were seen once. The sample was peripheral blood, taken after pregnancy. The receptor set was obtained from a female donor with multiple sclerosis, enrolled in a pregnancy study.

V is TRBV5-6 and J is TRBJ2-2, with TRBD1 identical over 8 bases. The germline gives CDR1 SGHDT, CDR2 YYEEEE. CDR3 length: 15 amino acids. V shed 4 bases, J shed 6 bases, and the junction held 8 bases outside the gene matches. The CDR3 spells CASSAPGQGSGELFF. CDR3 DNA: TGTGCCAGCAGCGCTCCTGGACAGGGTTCCGGGGAGCTGTTTTTT.

This chain connects TRBV7-9 to TRBJ2-7, with a possible D match to TRBD1 (5 bases). CDR1 and CDR2 (germline): SEHNR, FQNEAQ (reference sequence). Trimming took 6 bases from V and 0 from J, leaving 12 bases between them. The CDR3 runs 14 residues. The CDR3 spells CASRPTGSSYEQYF. CDR3 sequence (DNA): TGTGCCAGCAGACCTACAGGATCCTCCTACGAGCAGTACTTC.

The V gene is TRBV30, the J gene TRBJ2-5; no clear D. This CDR3 is 11 amino acids long. Trimming removed 5 bases at V and 5 bases at J, with 9 bases between. Germline V CDR1 and CDR2: GTSNPN, SVGIG (reference sequence). DNA for the CDR3: TGTGCCTGGGGTTCACTGGAGACCCAGTACTTC. This codes for CAWGSLETQYF.

The count of this clone is one. This chain connects TRBV10-3 to TRBJ2-1; tentative D call: TRBD1 (5 bases). This CDR3 contains 13 residues. The V and J ends lost 5 bases and 6 bases respectively, with 11 bases between them. Per germline, CDR1 ENHRY and CDR2 SYGVKD. The CDR3 region has the DNA TGTGCCATCAGTCAGGGTACGACCAATGAGCAGTTCTTC. Translation: CAISQGTTNEQFF.

The chain couples TRBV5-1 to TRBJ2-3; D unresolved. The CDR3 consists of 14 residues. CDR1 and CDR2 from the germline V gene are SGHRS and YFSETQ. Trimming cost V 4 bases and J 1 base, with 10 bases left between them. The CDR3 here is CASSPPGGTDTQYF. The CDR3 DNA reads as TGCGCCAGCAGCCCCCCCGGAGGCACAGATACGCAGTATTTT.

V and J are TRBV6-1 and TRBJ2-5; weak D call: TRBD2 (6 bases). Deletions cut 0 bases from V and 7 bases from J, with 15 bases between. The CDR3 contains 15 residues. Germline values: CDR1 MNHNS, CDR2 SASEGT. The CDR3 nucleotides are TGTGCCAGCAGTGAAGCGCCCCAGGGAGGCGCGACCCAGTACTTC. Its translation: CASSEAPQGGATQYF.

This chain links TRBV4-3 with TRBJ1-1; tentative D call: TRBD1 (6 bases). The V end lost 0 bases, the J end lost 5 bases, and 16 bases lay between the germline ends. From germline, CDR1 is LGHNA and CDR2 YSLEER. The CDR3 length is 16 residues. The CDR3 coding sequence is TGCGCCAGCAGCCAAGATAACAGGGCTAGAAGGACTGAAGCTTTCTTT. It encodes CASSQDNRARRTEAFF.

The chain has TRBV5-6 and TRBJ1-1, with D uncertain. Per the germline V gene, CDR1 is SGHDT and CDR2 is YYEEEE. The V end was cut by 0 bases, the J end by 3 bases, with 12 bases between. The CDR3 length is 15 residues. As DNA, the CDR3 is TGTGCCAGCAGCTTGGATCCAGCGAGAGACACTGAAGCTTTCTTT. It yields the protein CASSLDPARDTEAFF.

This chain links TRBV27 with TRBJ1-1, with 7 bases fitting TRBD1. V was clipped by 5 bases and J by 1 base; unmatched bases: 7. The germline gives CDR1 MNHEY, CDR2 SMNVEV (reference sequence). This CDR3 has 15 amino acids. CDR3 in amino acids: CASSPRDRPNTEAFF. In DNA, the CDR3 is TGTGCCAGCAGTCCCCGGGACAGACCGAACACTGAAGCTTTCTTT.

The chain carries TRBV5-1 and TRBJ2-5; D gene uncertain. Trimming removed 5 bases at V and 2 bases at J, with 7 bases between. This CDR3 has 12 amino acids. Germline CDR1 reads SGHRS; CDR2 reads YFSETQ. CDR3 amino acids: CASRAVQETQYF. In nucleotides, the CDR3 is TGCGCCAGCAGGGCAGTGCAAGAGACCCAGTACTTC.

The chain carries TRBV2 and TRBJ2-5; TRBD2 aligns across 12 bases. V shed 2 bases and J 2 bases; nucleotides not matched to a gene: 6. The CDR3 contains 17 residues. The germline V gene encodes CDR1 SNHLY and CDR2 FYNNEI. The CDR3, as DNA: TGTGCCAGCAGTGAACTAGCGGGAGGGTTATTACAAGAGACCCAGTACTTC. Translated: CASSELAGGLLQETQYF.

The chain uses TRBV5-1 and TRBJ2-4, with TRBD2 matching 9 bases. V trimming: 1 base; J trimming: 0 bases; junction bases outside the gene matches: 11. Per the germline V gene, CDR1 is SGHRS and CDR2 is YFSETQ. The CDR3 length is 19 residues. This CDR3 is CASSLFSETSGLAKNIQYF. The CDR3 DNA reads TGCGCCAGCAGCTTGTTTTCCGAGACTAGCGGCCTAGCCAAAAACATTCAGTACTTC. Full variable domain (rest looked up from reference TRBV5-1 and TRBJ2-4): KAGVTQTPRYLIKTRGQQVTLSCSPISGHRSVSWYQQTPGQGLQFLFEYFSETQRNKGNFPGRFSGRQFSNSRSEMNVSTLELGDSALYLCASSLFSETSGLAKNIQYFGAGTRLSVL.

J is TRBJ1-2 and V is TRBV11-1, with 9 bases lining up with TRBD1. In germline, CDR1 is SGHAT, CDR2 FQDESV (reference sequence). The CDR3 spans 14 residues. J gave up 4 bases and V 4 bases, and 4 bases lay outside the gene matches. The CDR3 here is CASSSGQGPYGYTF. The CDR3 DNA follows: TGTGCCAGCAGCTCGGGACAGGGCCCCTATGGCTACACCTTC.

The chain uses TRBV5-4 and TRBJ2-7, with 7 bases matching TRBD1. Germline trimming cut 4 bases from V and 5 bases from J; bases unmatched to any gene: 9. The germline V gene has CDR1 SGHNT and CDR2 YYREEE (reference sequence). CDR3 length: 14 amino acids. CDR3 bases: TGTGCCAGCAGCCCCCGGGACAGAATAAACGAGCAGTACTTC. This translates into CASSPRDRINEQYF.

The genes are TRBV19 and TRBJ1-5; 7 nucleotides match TRBD1. Germline CDR1 LNHDA, CDR2 SQIVND (reference sequence). Losses at the gene ends were 6 bases for V and 0 bases for J; bases not matched to a gene: 2. CDR3 length: 14 amino acids. The CDR3, as DNA: TGTGCCAGTAGGGGACAGTATAGCAATCAGCCCCAGCATTTT. This translates into CASRGQYSNQPQHF.

Here the CDR3 reads CASSLGATIYF. CDR3 in DNA: TGTGCCAGCAGCTTGGGGGCCACCATATATTTT. The chain joins TRBV6-5 to TRBJ1-3; possible D gene TRBD1, 6 bases. The length of the CDR3 is 11 residues. V dropped 6 bases and J dropped 9 bases, with 9 bases sitting between them. Germline V gene sequence: CDR1 MNHEY, CDR2 SVGAGI.

This clone has only one observation. The J gene is TRBJ2-1, the V gene TRBV11-3; 12 bases are shared with TRBD2. The CDR3 is made up of 15 amino acids. Trimming took 2 bases from V and 8 from J; bases not matched to a gene: 4. Germline values: CDR1 SGHNT, CDR2 YENEEA. CDR3 sequence (DNA): TGTGCCAGCAGCTTACTAGCGGGGGGGCCTCATGAGCAGTTCTTC. Translated, it gives CASSLLAGGPHEQFF.

The genes are TRBV30 and TRBJ2-7; D is undetermined. The germline V gene encodes CDR1 GTSNPN and CDR2 SVGIG (reference sequence). The V and J ends lost 2 bases and 7 bases respectively, with 15 bases between them. There are 13 residues in the CDR3. The CDR3 loop reads CAWSFDASTEQYF. The CDR3 nucleotides read TGTGCCTGGAGTTTTGATGCGTCTACGGAGCAGTACTTC.

The chain links TRBV6-1 to TRBJ2-3, with D tentatively TRBD1 (6 bases). The germline gives CDR1 MNHNS, CDR2 SASEGT. The CDR3 runs 15 residues. The V and J ends lost 2 bases and 0 bases respectively, with 9 bases between them. CDR3 sequence: CASSEWGQSTDTQYF. The CDR3 DNA reads as TGTGCCAGCAGTGAATGGGGGCAGAGCACAGATACGCAGTATTTT.

This chain connects TRBV19 to TRBJ1-1; possibly TRBD1 for D (6 bases). V was trimmed by 5 bases and J by 4 bases, leaving 20 bases between them. The CDR3 is made up of 16 amino acids. CDR1 LNHDA and CDR2 SQIVND come from the germline V gene (reference sequence). CDR3: CASSFRRGARVTEAFF. CDR3 nucleotide sequence: TGTGCCAGTAGTTTCAGACGGGGGGCGCGAGTCACTGAAGCTTTCTTT.

The chain recombines TRBV28 with TRBJ1-5; TRBD1 aligns across 9 bases. The CDR3 spans 16 residues. With 5 bases clipped from V and 1 base from J, the junction kept 6 bases outside the gene matches. The germline V gene has CDR1 MDHEN and CDR2 SYDVKM. The CDR3 DNA sequence: TGTGCCAGCAGTCCCGAACAGGGGGCAAGCAATCAGCCCCAGCATTTT. Translation gives CASSPEQGASNQPQHF.